This T cell receptor beta chain stems from a study of control samples from healthy donors and cancer patients. Germline loops: CDR1 MRHNA, CDR2 SNTAGT. The CDR3 covers 14 residues. The trim removed 6 bases at V and 4 bases at J, leaving 3 bases unmatched. Using immunoSEQ multiplex PCR, the repertoire was profiled, and TCRdb retains in-frame clones only, with some absent. The table lists some 45,000 clones, 91% of them singletons. The source is a woman in her thirties or forties with head and neck cancer. The rearrangement links TRBV6-4 to TRBJ1-6; 7 positions match TRBD1. The material sequenced was PBMCs. The chain's CDR3 is CASRTGPYNSPLHF. DNA of the CDR3: TGTGCCAGCAGGACAGGGCCTTATAATTCACCCCTCCACTTT.